The present T cell receptor (beta chain) was sequenced within a study of T cells after yellow fever vaccination. They built TCR cDNA with 5'RACE template switching, a step that put in a universal primer site and UMIs. TCRdb itself ran the 5' RACE reads through MiXCR, one entry per CDR3 protein. The data show about 320,000 distinct CDR3 sequences, around 4.4% seen once. Overall study results and limits: Contamination of FACS-sorted repertoires by abundant clonotypes from the bulk population could occur. A small proportion of clonotypes was detected in both the CD4 and CD8 compartments.

The CDR3 is 16 residues long. The V and J ends lost 5 bases and 1 base, in that order; junction bases with no gene match: 8. Germline-derived CDR1 and CDR2 are SGHTA and FQGNSA. This clonotype was counted a few times. Its cognate antigen is unknown. J is TRBJ2-1 and V is TRBV7-2, with TRBD1 matching over 7 bases. The receptor was isolated from a man younger than 35 who received the YFV17D yellow fever vaccine. Specimen: PBMCs, collected 15 days after the yellow fever booster vaccination. The CDR3 DNA reads as TGTGCCAGCAGCCCTCGACAGGGTAGTTCCTACAATGAGCAGTTCTTC. This codes for CASSPRQGSSYNEQFF.